This T cell receptor (beta chain) was captured in a study of blood T cells in healthy people across ages. Whole-study results and caveats: Among long-lived donors, naive CD4+ cells were more numerous and diversity higher than in aged donors. Shifts in expanded clonotypes may have been confounded by donor CMV status, which was unknown.

It was with a sample-barcoded 5' primer and a J-beta primer mix that a second PCR of about 6 to 12 cycles was run. TCRdb reprocessed the 5' RACE reads via MiXCR and lists one record per CDR3 protein. The sample contains about a million distinct CDR3 sequences, about two fifths of which appear only once. CDR3 size: 13 residues. V trimming: 7 bases; J trimming: 3 bases; junction bases outside the gene matches: 4. Germline lookup yields CDR1 MNHEY and CDR2 SMNVEV (reference sequence). This clonotype was detected only a few times. Antigen unknown. The specimen was blood. This TCR was sampled from a man younger than 35 in good health. The chain couples TRBV27 to TRBJ2-3; 7 nucleotides line up with TRBD1. The DNA of the CDR3 is TGTGCCAGCAAGAGGGGGCTGACAGATACGCAGTATTTT. This codes for CASKRGLTDTQYF.